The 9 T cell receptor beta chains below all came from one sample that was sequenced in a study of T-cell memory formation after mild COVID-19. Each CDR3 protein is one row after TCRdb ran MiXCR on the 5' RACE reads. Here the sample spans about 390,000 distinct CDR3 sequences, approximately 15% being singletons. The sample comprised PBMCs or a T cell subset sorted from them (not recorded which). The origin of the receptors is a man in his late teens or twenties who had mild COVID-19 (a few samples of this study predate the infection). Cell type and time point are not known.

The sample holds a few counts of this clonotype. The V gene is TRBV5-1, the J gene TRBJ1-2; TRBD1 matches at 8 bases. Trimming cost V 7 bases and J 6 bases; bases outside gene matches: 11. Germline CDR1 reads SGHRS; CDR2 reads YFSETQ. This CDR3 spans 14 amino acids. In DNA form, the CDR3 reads TGCGCCAGCTCAACTCGGACAGGGACGGATGGCTACACCTTC. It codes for CASSTRTGTDGYTF.

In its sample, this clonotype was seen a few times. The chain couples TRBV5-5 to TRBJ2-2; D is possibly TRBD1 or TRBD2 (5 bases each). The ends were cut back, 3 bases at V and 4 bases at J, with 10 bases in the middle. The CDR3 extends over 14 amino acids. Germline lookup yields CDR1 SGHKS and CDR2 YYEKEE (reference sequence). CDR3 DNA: TGTGCCAGCAGCTGGGACCTGGGCACCGGGGAGCTGTTTTTT. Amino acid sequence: CASSWDLGTGELFF.

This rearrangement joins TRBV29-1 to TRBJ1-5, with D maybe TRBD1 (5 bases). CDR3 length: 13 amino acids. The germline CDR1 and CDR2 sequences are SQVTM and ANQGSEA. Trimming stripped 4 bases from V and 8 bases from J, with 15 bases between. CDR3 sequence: CSVGSSGDEPQHF. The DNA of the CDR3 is TGCAGCGTTGGGAGTTCGGGGGATGAGCCCCAGCATTTT.

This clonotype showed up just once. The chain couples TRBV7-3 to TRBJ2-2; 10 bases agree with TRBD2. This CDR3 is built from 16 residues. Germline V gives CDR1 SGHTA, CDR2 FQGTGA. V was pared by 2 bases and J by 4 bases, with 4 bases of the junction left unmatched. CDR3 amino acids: CASSLELAGGTGELFF. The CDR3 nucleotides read TGTGCCAGCAGCTTAGAATTAGCGGGAGGCACCGGGGAGCTGTTTTTT.

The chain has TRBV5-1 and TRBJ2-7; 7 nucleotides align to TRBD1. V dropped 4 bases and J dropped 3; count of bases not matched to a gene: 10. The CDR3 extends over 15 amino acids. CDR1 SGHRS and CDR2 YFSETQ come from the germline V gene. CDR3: CASSITGEFRYEQYF. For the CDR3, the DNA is TGCGCCAGCAGCATCACAGGGGAATTCCGCTACGAGCAGTACTTC.

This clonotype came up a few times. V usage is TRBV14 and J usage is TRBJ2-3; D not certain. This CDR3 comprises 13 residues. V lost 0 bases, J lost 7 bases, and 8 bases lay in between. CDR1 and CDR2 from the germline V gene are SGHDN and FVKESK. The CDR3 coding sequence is TGTGCCAGCAGCCAAGACGTGTTCAATACGCAGTATTTT. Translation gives CASSQDVFNTQYF.

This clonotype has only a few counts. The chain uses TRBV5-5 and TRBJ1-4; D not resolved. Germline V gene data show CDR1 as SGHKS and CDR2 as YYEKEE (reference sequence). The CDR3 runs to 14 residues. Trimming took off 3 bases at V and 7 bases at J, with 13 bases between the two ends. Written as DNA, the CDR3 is TGTGCCAGCAGCTCCCCCGGACCGATTGAAAAACTGTTTTTT. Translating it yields CASSSPGPIEKLFF.

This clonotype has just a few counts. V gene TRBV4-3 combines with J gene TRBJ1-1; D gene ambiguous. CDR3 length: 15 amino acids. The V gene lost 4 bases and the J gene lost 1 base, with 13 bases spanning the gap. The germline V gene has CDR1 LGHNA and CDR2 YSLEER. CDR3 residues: CASSLVGAANTEAFF. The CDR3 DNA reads TGCGCCAGCAGCCTAGTGGGAGCCGCGAACACTGAAGCTTTCTTT.

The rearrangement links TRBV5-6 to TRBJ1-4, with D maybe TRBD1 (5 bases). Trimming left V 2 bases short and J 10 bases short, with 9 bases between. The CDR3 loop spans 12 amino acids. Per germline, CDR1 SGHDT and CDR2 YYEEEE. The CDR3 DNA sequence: TGTGCCAGCAGCTTAGGGGCTGGAAAACTGTTTTTT. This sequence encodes CASSLGAGKLFF.